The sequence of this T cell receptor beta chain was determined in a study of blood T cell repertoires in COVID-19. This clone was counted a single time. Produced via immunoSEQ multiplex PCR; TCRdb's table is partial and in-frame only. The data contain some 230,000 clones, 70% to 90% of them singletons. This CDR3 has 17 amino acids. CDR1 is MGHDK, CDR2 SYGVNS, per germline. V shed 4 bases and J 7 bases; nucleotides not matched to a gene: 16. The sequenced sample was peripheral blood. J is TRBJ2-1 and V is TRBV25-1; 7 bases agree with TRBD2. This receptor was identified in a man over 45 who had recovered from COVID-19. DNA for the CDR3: TGTGCCAGCAGTGGGGGGGGTTTTCAGGGTAGCAGGAATGAGCAGTTCTTC. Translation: CASSGGGFQGSRNEQFF.